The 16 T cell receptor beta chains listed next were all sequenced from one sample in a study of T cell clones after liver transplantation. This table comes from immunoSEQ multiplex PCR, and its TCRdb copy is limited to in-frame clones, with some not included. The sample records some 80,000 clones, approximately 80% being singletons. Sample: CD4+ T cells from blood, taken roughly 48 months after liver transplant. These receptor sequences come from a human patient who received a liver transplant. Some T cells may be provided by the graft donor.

CDR3 sequence (DNA): TGTGCCAGCAGCTTAGACAGATACACAGATACGCAGTATTTT. Translating it yields CASSLDRYTDTQYF. This chain links TRBV7-9 with TRBJ2-3; D remains ambiguous. The CDR3 runs 14 residues. Germline CDR1 is SEHNR and CDR2 is FQNEAQ (reference sequence). Deletions cut 1 base from V and 2 bases from J, with 7 bases between. Using reference TRBV7-9 and TRBJ2-3 for the parts outside the CDR3, the full variable domain is DTGVSQNPRHKITKRGQNVTFRCDPISEHNRLYWYRQTLGQGPEFLTYFQNEAQLEKSRLLSDRFSAERPKGSFSTLEIQRTEQGDSAMYLCASSLDRYTDTQYFGPGTRLTVL.

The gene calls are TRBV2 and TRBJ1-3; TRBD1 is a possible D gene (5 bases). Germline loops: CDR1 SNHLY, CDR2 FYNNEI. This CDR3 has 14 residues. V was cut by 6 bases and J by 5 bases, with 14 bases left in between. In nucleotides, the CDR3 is TGTGCCAGCAGACCCGGGACCGGGAGAAACACCATATATTTT. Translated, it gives CASRPGTGRNTIYF. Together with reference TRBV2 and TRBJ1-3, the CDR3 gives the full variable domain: EPEVTQTPSHQVTQMGQEVILRCVPISNHLYFYWYRQILGQKVEFLVSFYNNEISEKSEIFDDQFSVERPDGSNFTLKIRSTKLEDSAMYFCASRPGTGRNTIYFGEGSWLTVV.

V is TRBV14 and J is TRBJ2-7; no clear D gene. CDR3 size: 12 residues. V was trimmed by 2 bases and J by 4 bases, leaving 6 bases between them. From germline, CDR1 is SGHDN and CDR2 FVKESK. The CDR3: CASSQSRYEQYF. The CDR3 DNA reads TGTGCCAGCAGCCAATCAAGGTACGAGCAGTACTTC.

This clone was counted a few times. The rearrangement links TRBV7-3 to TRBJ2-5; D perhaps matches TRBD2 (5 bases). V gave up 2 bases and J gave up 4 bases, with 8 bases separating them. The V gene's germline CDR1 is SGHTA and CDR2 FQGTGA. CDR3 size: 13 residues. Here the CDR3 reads CASSLDGGETQYF. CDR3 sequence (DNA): TGTGCCAGCAGCTTAGATGGAGGAGAGACCCAGTACTTC. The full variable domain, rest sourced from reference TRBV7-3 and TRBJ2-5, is GAGVSQTPSNKVTEKGKYVELRCDPISGHTALYWYRQSLGQGPEFLIYFQGTGAADDSGLPNDRFFAVRPEGSVSTLKIQRTERGDSAVYLCASSLDGGETQYFGPGTRLLVL.

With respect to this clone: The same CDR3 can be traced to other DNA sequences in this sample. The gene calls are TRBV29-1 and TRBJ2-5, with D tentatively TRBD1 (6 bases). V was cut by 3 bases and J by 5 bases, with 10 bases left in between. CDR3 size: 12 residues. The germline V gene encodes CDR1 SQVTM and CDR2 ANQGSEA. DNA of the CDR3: TGCAGCGTTGAGGATCAGGGGGAGACCCAGTACTTC. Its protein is CSVEDQGETQYF.

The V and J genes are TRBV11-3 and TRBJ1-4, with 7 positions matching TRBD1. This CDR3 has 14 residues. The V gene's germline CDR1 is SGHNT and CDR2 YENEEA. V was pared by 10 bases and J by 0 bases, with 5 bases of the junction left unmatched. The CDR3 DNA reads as TGTGCCAAAGACAGGGATGCAACTAATGAAAAACTGTTTTTT. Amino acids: CAKDRDATNEKLFF.

The CDR3 loop is CASSLRTAYEQYF. Here the CDR3 DNA reads TGTGCCAGTAGTCTACGGACGGCTTACGAGCAGTACTTC. The chain has TRBV19 and TRBJ2-7, with D unclear. The CDR3 length is 13 residues. Trimming shortened V by 5 bases and J by 4 bases, and 12 bases separated the two germline ends. Germline assignment: CDR1 LNHDA and CDR2 SQIVND (reference sequence).

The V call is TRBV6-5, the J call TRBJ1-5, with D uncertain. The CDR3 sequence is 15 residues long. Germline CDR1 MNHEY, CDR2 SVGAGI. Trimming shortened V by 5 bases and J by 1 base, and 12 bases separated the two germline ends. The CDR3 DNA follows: TGTGCCAGCAGTAAAACAATGGGGAGCAATCAGCCCCAGCATTTT. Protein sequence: CASSKTMGSNQPQHF.

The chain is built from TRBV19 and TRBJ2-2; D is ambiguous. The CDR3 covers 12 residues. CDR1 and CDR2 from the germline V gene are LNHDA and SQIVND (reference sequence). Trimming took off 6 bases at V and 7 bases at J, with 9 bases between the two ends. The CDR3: CASSQDHGELFF. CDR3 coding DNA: TGTGCCAGTAGCCAGGACCACGGGGAGCTGTTTTTT.

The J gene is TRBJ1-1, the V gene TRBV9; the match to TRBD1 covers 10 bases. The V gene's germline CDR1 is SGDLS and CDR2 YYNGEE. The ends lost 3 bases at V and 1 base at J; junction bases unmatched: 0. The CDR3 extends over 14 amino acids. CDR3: CASSGQGANTEAFF. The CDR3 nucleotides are TGTGCCAGCAGCGGACAGGGGGCGAACACTGAAGCTTTCTTT.

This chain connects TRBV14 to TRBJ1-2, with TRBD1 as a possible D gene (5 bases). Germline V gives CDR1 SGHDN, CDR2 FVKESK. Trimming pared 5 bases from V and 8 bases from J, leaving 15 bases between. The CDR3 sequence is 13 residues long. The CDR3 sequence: CASSEPAGHGYTF. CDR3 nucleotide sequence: TGTGCCAGCAGCGAGCCCGCGGGGCACGGCTACACCTTC.

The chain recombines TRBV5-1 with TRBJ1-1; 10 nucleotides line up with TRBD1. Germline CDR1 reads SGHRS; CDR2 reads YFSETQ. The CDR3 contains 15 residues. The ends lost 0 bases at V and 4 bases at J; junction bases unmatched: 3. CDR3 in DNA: TGCGCCAGCAGCTTGGGACAGGGGGCAATCACTGAAGCTTTCTTT. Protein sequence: CASSLGQGAITEAFF.

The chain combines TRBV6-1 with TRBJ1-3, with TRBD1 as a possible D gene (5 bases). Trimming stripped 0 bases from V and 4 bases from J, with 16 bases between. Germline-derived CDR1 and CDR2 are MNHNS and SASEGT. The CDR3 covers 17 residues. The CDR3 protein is CASSEASGTWGGNTIYF. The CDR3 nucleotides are TGTGCCAGCAGTGAAGCGTCGGGGACCTGGGGAGGAAACACCATATATTTT.

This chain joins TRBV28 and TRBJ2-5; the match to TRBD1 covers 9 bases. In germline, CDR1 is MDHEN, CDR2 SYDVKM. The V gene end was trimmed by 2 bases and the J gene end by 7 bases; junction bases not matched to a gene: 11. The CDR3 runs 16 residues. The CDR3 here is CASSLLGQGLRGTQYF. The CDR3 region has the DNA TGTGCCAGCAGTTTACTAGGACAGGGGCTGCGCGGGACCCAGTACTTC.

The CDR3 coding sequence is TGTGCCAGCAGTAGAAACGTCGGACCTACCATCAACAATGAGCAGTTCTTC. It translates to CASSRNVGPTINNEQFF. V gene TRBV27 combines with J gene TRBJ2-1; D remains ambiguous. This CDR3 has 17 amino acids. The V end was cut by 5 bases, the J end by 5 bases, with 22 bases between. The germline CDR1 and CDR2 sequences are MNHEY and SMNVEV (reference sequence).

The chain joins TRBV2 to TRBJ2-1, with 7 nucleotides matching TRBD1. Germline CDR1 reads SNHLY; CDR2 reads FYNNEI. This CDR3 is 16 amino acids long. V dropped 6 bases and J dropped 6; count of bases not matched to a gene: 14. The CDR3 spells CASSARPRGPGNEQFF. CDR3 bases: TGTGCCAGCAGCGCAAGACCGAGGGGGCCAGGCAATGAGCAGTTCTTC.